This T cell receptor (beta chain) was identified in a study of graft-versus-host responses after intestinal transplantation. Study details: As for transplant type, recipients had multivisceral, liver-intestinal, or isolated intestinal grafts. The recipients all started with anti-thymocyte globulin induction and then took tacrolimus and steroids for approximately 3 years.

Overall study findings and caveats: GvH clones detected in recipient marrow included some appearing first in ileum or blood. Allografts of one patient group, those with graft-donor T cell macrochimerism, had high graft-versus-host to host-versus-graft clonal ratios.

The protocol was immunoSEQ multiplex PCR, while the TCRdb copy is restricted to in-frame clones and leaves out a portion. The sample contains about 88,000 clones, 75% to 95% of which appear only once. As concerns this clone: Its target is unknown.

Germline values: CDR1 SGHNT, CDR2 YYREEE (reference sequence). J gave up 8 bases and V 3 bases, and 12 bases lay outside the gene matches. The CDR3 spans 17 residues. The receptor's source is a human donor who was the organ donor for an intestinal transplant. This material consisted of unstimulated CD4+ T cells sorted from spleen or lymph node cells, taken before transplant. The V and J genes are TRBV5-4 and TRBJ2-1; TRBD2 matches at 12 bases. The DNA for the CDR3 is TGTGCCAGCAGCTGGGGCCCGACTAGCGGGGGTACGGATGAGCAGTTCTTC. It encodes CASSWGPTSGGTDEQFF.